This T cell receptor beta chain appears in the sequencing data of a study of control samples from healthy donors and cancer patients. Method: immunoSEQ multiplex PCR; TCRdb's copy keeps in-frame clones and lacks some. The sample comprises more than 95,000 clones, roughly 86% of which are singletons, and 2.9% rests with the top ten. CDR3 length: 14 amino acids. Per germline, CDR1 SGHRS and CDR2 YFSETQ. Trimming shortened V by 4 bases and J by 0 bases, and 10 bases separated the two germline ends. The TCR comes from a man in his sixties in good health. The sequencing input was blood. The chain uses TRBV5-1 and TRBJ1-1; D unclear. The CDR3 here is CASSLSLMNTEAFF. CDR3 nucleotides: TGCGCCAGCAGCCTAAGCCTCATGAACACTGAAGCTTTCTTT. The variable domain in full, completed from reference TRBV5-1 and TRBJ1-1, reads KAGVTQTPRYLIKTRGQQVTLSCSPISGHRSVSWYQQTPGQGLQFLFEYFSETQRNKGNFPGRFSGRQFSNSRSEMNVSTLELGDSALYLCASSLSLMNTEAFFGQGTRLTVV.